This T cell receptor beta chain was sequenced during a study of blood T cell repertoires in COVID-19 (dated by TCRdb to 2020 to 2022). For the study in its entirety: Samples from collaborators originated in the United States, Italy and Spain and spanned both the acute and convalescent phases of COVID-19. The material from the prospective study consisted of cDNA or gDNA derived from T cells, B-cell-depleted T cells, or PBMCs. Subjects who had been exposed to COVID-19, were actively infected with it, or had recovered from it provided the deeply sampled blood TCRbeta repertoires that made up the dataset. The repertoires were released in a freely available public database meant as a resource for research on the immune response to SARS-CoV-2. The samples were drawn from the first 160 participants of the ongoing ImmuneRACE study and from over 950 subjects provided by 6 global collaborators. The sample metadata nearly always contained a de-identified subject ID, COVID-19 status, age in years and sex. Where available, HLA class I and class II types were taken from metadata supplied by the sample provider and were not determined by assay-based typing.

TCRbeta CDR3 regions were amplified from genomic DNA by means of the immunoSEQ Assay, a bias-controlled multiplex PCR. The paper's processing steps were these. Nucleated cell counts per sample were estimated from amplification of reference gene primers within the assay. Sequence reads were collapsed and filtered to measure the absolute abundance of every unique TCRbeta CDR3 rearrangement. For each sample, productive Simpson clonality was calculated as the square root of Simpson's diversity index over productive rearrangements. TCRdb took this table from immuneACCESS and kept in-frame rearrangements with V and J called. Such tables lack part of the clones; where checked against another copy, unresolved V genes explain under half of the gap, and the rest is unexplained. V, J and clone size were drawn from that table, and D and trimming were deduced from the DNA. For this sample the table gives approximately 390,000 clones, of which around 87% were detected only once. The ten largest clones represent roughly 2% of the sample.

Overall results and qualifications from the work: The amount of clinical and demographic metadata varied by source and participant and was provided uncurated.

Concerning this clone: The antigen this receptor binds is unknown. Base qualities are not provided; no much larger clone lies one nucleotide away.

In Seattle, one collaborating source enrolled patients while the infection was active and tracked those patients longitudinally over the course of disease. The collaborating institutions used their own protocols to collect whole blood in K2EDTA tubes. For TCRbeta analysis, collaborators shipped samples as frozen whole blood, isolated PBMCs, or DNA extracted from either of those sample types. Including the terminal cysteine and phenylalanine, the CDR3 comprises 14 residues. Only CDR3 DNA remains: 42 bases, in frame from the first base. Deletion took 6 bases off V and 4 bases off J, with a span of 13 bases between the germline ends. The germline V gene encodes CDR1 LNHDA and CDR2 SQIVND (reference sequence).

The rearrangement combines TRBV19 with TRBJ1-3; the D gene lacks a confident call. This TCR came from a woman aged 55-70 years with COVID-19, enrolled during active disease. The sample taken for sequencing was peripheral blood. The CDR3 protein is CASRHLGSGNTIYF. The DNA sequence reads TGTGCCAGTAGACATCTCGGGTCAGGAAACACCATATATTTT. Supplemented by the reference TRBV19 and TRBJ1-3 proteins around the CDR3, the complete variable domain is DGGITQSPKYLFRKEGQNVTLSCEQNLNHDAMYWYRQDPGQGLRLIYYSQIVNDFQKGDIAEGYSVSREKKESFPLTVTSAQKNPTAFYLCASRHLGSGNTIYFGEGSWLTVV.